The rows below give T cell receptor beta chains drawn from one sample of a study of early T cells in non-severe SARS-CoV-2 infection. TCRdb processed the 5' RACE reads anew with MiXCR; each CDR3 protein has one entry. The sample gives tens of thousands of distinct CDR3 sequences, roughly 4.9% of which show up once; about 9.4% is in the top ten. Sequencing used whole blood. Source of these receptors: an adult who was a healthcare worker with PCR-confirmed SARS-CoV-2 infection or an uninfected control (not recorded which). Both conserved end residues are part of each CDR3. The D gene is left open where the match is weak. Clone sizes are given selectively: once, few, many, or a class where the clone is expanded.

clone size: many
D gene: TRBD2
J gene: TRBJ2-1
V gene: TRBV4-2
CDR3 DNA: TGTGCCAGCAGCCAAGCGGGGGGACTCCCGTCCAATGAGCAGTTCTTC
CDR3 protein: CASSQAGGLPSNEQFF

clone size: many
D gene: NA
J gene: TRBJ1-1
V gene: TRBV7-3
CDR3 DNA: TGTGCCAGCAGCCCCGGGCGATACACTGAAGCTTTCTTT
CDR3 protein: CASSPGRYTEAFF

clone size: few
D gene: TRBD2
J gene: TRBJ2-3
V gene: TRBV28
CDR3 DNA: TGTGCCAGCAGGGGAACCTCTAGCGGGAGCACAGATACGCAGTATTTT
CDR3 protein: CASRGTSSGSTDTQYF

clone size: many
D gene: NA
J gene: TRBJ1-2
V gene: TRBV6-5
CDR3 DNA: TGTGCCAGCAGCAAGTGGAAGGGGTACTATGGCTACACCTTC
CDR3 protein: CASSKWKGYYGYTF

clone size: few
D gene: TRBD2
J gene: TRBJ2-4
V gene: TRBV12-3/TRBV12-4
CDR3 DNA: TGTGCCAGCAGTTTAGGGACTAGGGGCCACAAAAACATTCAGTACTTC
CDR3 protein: CASSLGTRGHKNIQYF

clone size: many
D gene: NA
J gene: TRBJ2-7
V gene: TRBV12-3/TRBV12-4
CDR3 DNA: TGTGCCAGCAGTTCGCCTTGGACTGGAATGGACGAGCAGTACTTC
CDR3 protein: CASSSPWTGMDEQYF

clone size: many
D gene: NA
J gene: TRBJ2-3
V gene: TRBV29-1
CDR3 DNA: TGCAGCGTTCAGTACAGCACAGATACGCAGTATTTT
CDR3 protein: CSVQYSTDTQYF

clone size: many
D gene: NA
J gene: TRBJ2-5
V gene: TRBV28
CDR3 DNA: TGTGCCAGCAACCCAATCAGAATCAAGAGACCCAGTCCAGCTCTACGCGGAGAGACCCAGTACTTC
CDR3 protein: CASNPIRIKRPSPALRGETQYF

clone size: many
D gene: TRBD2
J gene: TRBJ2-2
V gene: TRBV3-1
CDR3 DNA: TGTGCCAGCAGCCGACCTAGCGGGAGGGGAACCGGGGAGCTGTTTTTT
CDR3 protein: CASSRPSGRGTGELFF

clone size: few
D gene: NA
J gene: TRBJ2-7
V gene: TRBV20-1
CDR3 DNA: TGCAGTGCTAGATCCAACATGAATCAGGGGCAGTACTTC
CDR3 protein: CSARSNMNQGQYF

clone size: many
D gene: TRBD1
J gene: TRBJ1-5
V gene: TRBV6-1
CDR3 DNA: TGTGCCAGCAGTGGGACAGGGTTCAATCAGCCCCAGCATTTT
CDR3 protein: CASSGTGFNQPQHF

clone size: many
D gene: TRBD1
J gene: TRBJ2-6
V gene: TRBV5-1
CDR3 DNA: TGCGCCAGCAGCTTGGACGGGACAGGGAATTCTGGGGCCAACGTCCTGACTTTC
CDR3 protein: CASSLDGTGNSGANVLTF

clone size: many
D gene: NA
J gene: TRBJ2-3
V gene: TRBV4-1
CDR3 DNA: TGCGCCAGCAGCCAAGCTGATGCTCCCCGCACAGATACGCAGTATTTT
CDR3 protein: CASSQADAPRTDTQYF

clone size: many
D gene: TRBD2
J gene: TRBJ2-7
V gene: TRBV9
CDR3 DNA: TGTGCCAGCAGCGTAGACGGGACTAGCGGGAGTTGGAACGAGCAGTACTTC
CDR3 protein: CASSVDGTSGSWNEQYF

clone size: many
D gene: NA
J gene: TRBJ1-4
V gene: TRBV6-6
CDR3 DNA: TGTGCCAGCAGTTACCCGCAGGGGACTAATGAAAAACTGTTTTTT
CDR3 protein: CASSYPQGTNEKLFF

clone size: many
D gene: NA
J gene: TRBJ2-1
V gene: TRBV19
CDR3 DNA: TGTGCCAGTAGTATCGGGCCTTACAATGAGCAGTTCTTC
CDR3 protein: CASSIGPYNEQFF

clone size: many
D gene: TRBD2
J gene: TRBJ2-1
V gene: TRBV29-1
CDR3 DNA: TGCAGCGTTGAAGATCGCGGACTAGCGGGAGCGAGGAATGAGCAGTTCTTC
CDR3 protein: CSVEDRGLAGARNEQFF

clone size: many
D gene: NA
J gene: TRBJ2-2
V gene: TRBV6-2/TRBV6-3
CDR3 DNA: TGTGCCAGCAGCAATGTTGGGGCCGGGGAGCTGTTTTTT
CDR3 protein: CASSNVGAGELFF

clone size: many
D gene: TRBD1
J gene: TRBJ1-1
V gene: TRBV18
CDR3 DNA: TGTGCCAGCTCACCATTAACAGGGGTTGGCACTGAAGCTTTCTTT
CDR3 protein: CASSPLTGVGTEAFF

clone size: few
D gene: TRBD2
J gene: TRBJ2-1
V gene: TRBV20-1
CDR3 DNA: TGCAGTGCTAGAGATCCCTGGACTAGCGCAAATGAGCAGTTCTTC
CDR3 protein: CSARDPWTSANEQFF

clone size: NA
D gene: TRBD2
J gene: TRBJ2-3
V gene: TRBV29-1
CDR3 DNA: TGCGCCCTGGAGGGCGGGAGTACAGATACGCAGTATTTT
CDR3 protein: CALEGGSTDTQYF

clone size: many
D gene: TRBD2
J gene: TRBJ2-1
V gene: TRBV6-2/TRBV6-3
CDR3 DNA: TGTGCCAGCAGATCTAGCGGGAGAAATGAGCAGTTCTTC
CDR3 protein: CASRSSGRNEQFF

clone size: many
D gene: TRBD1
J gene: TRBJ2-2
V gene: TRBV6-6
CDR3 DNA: TGTGCCAGCAGTTACACCCTCCGGGACAGGGATCACGGGGAGCTGTTTTTT
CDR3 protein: CASSYTLRDRDHGELFF

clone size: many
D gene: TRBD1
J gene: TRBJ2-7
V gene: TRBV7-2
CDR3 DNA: TGTGCCAGCAGGGTTCGGGACAGGGGCGACGAGCAGTACTTC
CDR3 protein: CASRVRDRGDEQYF

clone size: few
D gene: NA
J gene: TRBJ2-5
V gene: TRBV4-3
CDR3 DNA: TGCGCCAGCAGCCCCTCTACAGGTGGGGGGCCGGAGACCCAGTACTTC
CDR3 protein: CASSPSTGGGPETQYF

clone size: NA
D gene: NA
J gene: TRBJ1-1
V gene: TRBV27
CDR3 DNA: TGTGCCAGCAGTTCCCGACAGATAAGGAACACTGAAGCTTTCTTT
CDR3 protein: CASSSRQIRNTEAFF

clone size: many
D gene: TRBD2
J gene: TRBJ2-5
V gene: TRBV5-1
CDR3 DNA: TGCGCCAGCAGCTCGACCGGGACTAGCGGCGGGGAGACCCAGTACTTC
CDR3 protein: CASSSTGTSGGETQYF

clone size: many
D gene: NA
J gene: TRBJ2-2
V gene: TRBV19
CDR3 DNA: TGTGCCAGTAGTATGGGCTCGCGGTCCGGGGAGCTGTTTTTT
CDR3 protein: CASSMGSRSGELFF

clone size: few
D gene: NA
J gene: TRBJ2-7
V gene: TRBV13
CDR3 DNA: TGTGCCAGCAGCTTAGGGGGACCCCTGAGCGAGCAGTACTTC
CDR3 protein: CASSLGGPLSEQYF

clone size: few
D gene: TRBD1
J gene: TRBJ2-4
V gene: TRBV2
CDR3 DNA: TGTGCCAGCATCTTGGACAGGAAGGACATTCAGTACTTC
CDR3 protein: CASILDRKDIQYF

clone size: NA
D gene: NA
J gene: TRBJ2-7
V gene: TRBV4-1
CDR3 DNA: TGCGCCAGCAGCCAAGTAGACAGAAGAGCGGGCGAGCAGTACTTC
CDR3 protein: CASSQVDRRAGEQYF

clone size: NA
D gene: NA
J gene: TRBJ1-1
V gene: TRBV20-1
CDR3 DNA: TGCAGTGCTAAGGTAGGGGCCACTGAAGCTTTCTTT
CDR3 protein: CSAKVGATEAFF

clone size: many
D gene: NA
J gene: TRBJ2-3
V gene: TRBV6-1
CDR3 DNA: TGTGCCAGCAGACTCGACGGAACTGATACGCAGTATTTT
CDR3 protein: CASRLDGTDTQYF

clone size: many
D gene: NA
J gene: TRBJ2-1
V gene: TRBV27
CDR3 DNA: TGTGCCAGCTCGAGTATTACCCGTGCTAATGAGCAGTTCTTC
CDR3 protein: CASSSITRANEQFF

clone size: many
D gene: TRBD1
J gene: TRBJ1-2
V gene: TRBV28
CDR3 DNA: TGTGCCAGCAGGCCGGACAGGCATCTTGGCTACACCTTC
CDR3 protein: CASRPDRHLGYTF

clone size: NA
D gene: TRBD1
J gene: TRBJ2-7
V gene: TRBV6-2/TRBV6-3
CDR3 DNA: TGTGCCAGCAGTTACTCGGAGAGGGGGCGAGGGGCCTACGAGCAGTACTTC
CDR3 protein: CASSYSERGRGAYEQYF

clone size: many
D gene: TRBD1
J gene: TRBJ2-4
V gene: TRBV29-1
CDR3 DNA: TGCAGCGTAAGACAGGGAGAAAACATTCAGTACTTC
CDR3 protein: CSVRQGENIQYF

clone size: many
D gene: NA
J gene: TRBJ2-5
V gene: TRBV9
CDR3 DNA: TGTGCCAGCAGCCCCCAGGGAGGAGAGACCCAGTACTTC
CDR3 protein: CASSPQGGETQYF

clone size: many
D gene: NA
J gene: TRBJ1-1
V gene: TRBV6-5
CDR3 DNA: TGTGCCAGCATCCCCGGGTGGGGGGGGAACACTGAAGCTTTCTTT
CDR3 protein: CASIPGWGGNTEAFF

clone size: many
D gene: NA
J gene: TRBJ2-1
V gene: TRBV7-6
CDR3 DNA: TGTGCCAGCAGCTTAGGCGTGGGGCAGCACAATGAGCAGTTCTTC
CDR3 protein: CASSLGVGQHNEQFF

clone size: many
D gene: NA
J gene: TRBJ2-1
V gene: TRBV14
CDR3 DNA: TGTGCCAGCAGCCACAGCAGGGGAGGGTATGAGCAGTTCTTC
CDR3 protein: CASSHSRGGYEQFF

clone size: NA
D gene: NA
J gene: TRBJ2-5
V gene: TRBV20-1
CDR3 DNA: TGCAGTCCTGGGGGGGGCGAGACCCAGTACTTC
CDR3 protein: CSPGGGETQYF

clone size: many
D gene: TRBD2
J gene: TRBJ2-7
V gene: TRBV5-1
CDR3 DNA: TGCGCCAGCAGACTAGCGGGAGACGAGCAGTACTTC
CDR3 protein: CASRLAGDEQYF

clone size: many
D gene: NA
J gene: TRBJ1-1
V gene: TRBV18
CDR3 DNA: TGTGCCAGCTCACCACAACAACAACCCGGCACTGAAGCTTTCTTT
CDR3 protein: CASSPQQQPGTEAFF

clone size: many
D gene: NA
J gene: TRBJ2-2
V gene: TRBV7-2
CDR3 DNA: TGTGCCAGCAGCTTAGCGCTGAGAGGCACCGGGGAGCTGTTTTTT
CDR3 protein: CASSLALRGTGELFF

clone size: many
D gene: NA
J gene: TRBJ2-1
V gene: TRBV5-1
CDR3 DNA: TGCGCCAGCAGCTTGGACGGCTCATCCTACAATGAGCAGTTCTTC
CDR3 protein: CASSLDGSSYNEQFF

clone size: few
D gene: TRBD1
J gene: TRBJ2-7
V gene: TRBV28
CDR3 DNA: TGTGCCAGCAGTTTTACCGGGACAGGGAAGAGGGAGCAGTACTTC
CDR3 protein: CASSFTGTGKREQYF

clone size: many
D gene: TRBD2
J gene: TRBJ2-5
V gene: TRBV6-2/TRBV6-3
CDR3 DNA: TGTGCCAGCAGTTCCACAGCGGGATGGGAGACCCAGTACTTC
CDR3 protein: CASSSTAGWETQYF

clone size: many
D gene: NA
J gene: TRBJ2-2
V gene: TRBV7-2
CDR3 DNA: TGTGCCAGCAGCTTAGAACTAGTGGCCGGGGAGCTGTTTTTT
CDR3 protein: CASSLELVAGELFF